This T cell receptor (beta chain) was profiled in a study of blood T cell repertoires in COVID-19. Study context: From T cells, B-cell-depleted T cells, or PBMCs came the material, which was cDNA or gDNA.

Germline assignment: CDR1 MNHEY and CDR2 SMNVEV (reference sequence). CDR3 length equals 15 residues. V trimming: 4 bases; J trimming: 0 bases; junction bases outside the gene matches: 2. The method was immunoSEQ multiplex PCR; TCRdb's version includes in-frame clones alone and lacks a portion of them. The table includes 150,000 to 200,000 clones, 90% detected once. The TCR originated in a man aged 55 to 70 with active or convalescent COVID-19. Sequenced sample: peripheral blood. V and J are TRBV27 and TRBJ1-4; 7 positions agree with TRBD1. Here the CDR3 DNA reads TGTGCCAGCAGTTCGGGACAGCCAACTAATGAAAAACTGTTTTTT. Translating gives CASSSGQPTNEKLFF.